These T cell receptor beta chains were read from a single sample in a study of OX40 agonist ivuxolimab in advanced cancers. Sequenced by immunoSEQ multiplex PCR; TCRdb stores in-frame clones only, minus some. The table includes roughly 70,000 clones, about 82% detected once. This sample comprised CD4+ or CD8+ T cells sorted from blood, obtained in a trial of the OX40 agonist ivuxolimab. All receptors derive from an adult with an advanced solid tumor such as melanoma, head and neck, liver or kidney cancer. Each CDR3 is given with its conserved first and last residue. D genes are given only for firm matches. Some rows mark clone size as missing; the rest say once, few, many or name a class of expanded clone.

.	TRBV5-1	TRBJ2-3	.	TGCGCCAGCAGCCTTAGCGGTTCCAACACAGATACGCAGTATTTT	CASSLSGSNTDTQYF
.	TRBV10-1	TRBJ2-7	.	TGCGCCAGCAGTGAAGGTCCCGACAGGCTCTCCTACGAGCAGTACTTC	CASSEGPDRLSYEQYF
.	TRBV18	TRBJ2-6	.	TGTGCCAGCTCAGAAGGAGTGACTGGCTCTGGGGCCAACGTCCTGACTTTC	CASSEGVTGSGANVLTF
.	TRBV19	TRBJ2-7	TRBD2	TGTGCCAGTACTCCGGGGGGGAACCCCTACGAGCAGTACTTC	CASTPGGNPYEQYF
.	TRBV19	TRBJ2-1	.	TGTGCCAGTAGTCAGTATACAACAGGGTTCTCCTACAATGAGCAGTTCTTC	CASSQYTTGFSYNEQFF
.	TRBV29-1	TRBJ1-5	TRBD1	TGCAGCGTCCAGACAGGGTCGGATCAGCCCCAGCATTTT	CSVQTGSDQPQHF
.	TRBV18	TRBJ2-5	.	TGTGCCAGCTCACCACCGGGGTCTCTTGCTCCGGAGACCCAGTACTTC	CASSPPGSLAPETQYF
.	TRBV7-2	TRBJ2-1	TRBD2	TGTGCCAGCAGCTCCGCTAGCGGGGCGACCTACAATGAGCAGTTCTTC	CASSSASGATYNEQFF
.	TRBV5-1	TRBJ2-7	.	TGCGCCAGCAGCTTGTCAGTGGGACCGAATCACGAGCAGTACTTC	CASSLSVGPNHEQYF
few	TRBV5-8	TRBJ1-5	TRBD1	TGTGCCAGCAGCTTGCTGAGGGGGCGCAATCAGCCCCAGCATTTT	CASSLLRGRNQPQHF
.	TRBV11-1	TRBJ2-5	.	TGTGCCAGCAGCTTCGGACAGCAAGAGACCCAGTACTTC	CASSFGQQETQYF
.	TRBV11-2	TRBJ2-7	TRBD2	TGTGCCAGCAGCTTAGAACTAGCGGGGGCCTCACACTCCTACGAGCAGTACTTC	CASSLELAGASHSYEQYF
.	TRBV4-2	TRBJ1-1	.	TGTGCCAGCAGCCAAGAATCAAACAGGATGAACACTGAAGCTTTCTTT	CASSQESNRMNTEAFF
.	TRBV11-2	TRBJ2-7	.	TGTGCCAGCAGCTTAGACCGGGACCTCTCCCTCGAGCAGTACTTC	CASSLDRDLSLEQYF
.	TRBV5-6	TRBJ2-3	TRBD2	TGTGCCAGCAGCTTGCTGCGGGGGGCGAGCACAGATACGCAGTATTTT	CASSLLRGASTDTQYF
.	TRBV7-2	TRBJ2-7	TRBD2	TGTGCCAGCAGCTTAGACGGGACTAGACTGCTCGAGCAGTACTTC	CASSLDGTRLLEQYF
.	TRBV2	TRBJ1-3	TRBD1	TGTGCCAGCAAAGATCAGGGGGCCACCGGAAACACCATATATTTT	CASKDQGATGNTIYF
.	TRBV6-6	TRBJ2-5	TRBD1	TGTGCCAGCAGTGATTCGGGACAGGGGGCAGAGACCCAGTACTTC	CASSDSGQGAETQYF
.	TRBV6-1	TRBJ1-3	.	TGTGCCAGCAGTGAAAAGCTCGCAGGGATGTGGGGCATATTGAGCTCTGGAAACACCATATATTTT	CASSEKLAGMWGILSSGNTIYF
.	TRBV29-1	TRBJ2-3	.	TGCAGCGTTGAGGACCCAAGCACAGATACGCAGTATTTT	CSVEDPSTDTQYF
.	TRBV18	TRBJ2-5	.	TGTGCCAGCCGCAGCCAAGAGACCCAGTACTTC	CASRSQETQYF
.	TRBV7-9	TRBJ2-5	.	TGTGCCAGCAGCTTAGCCTGGGGGGGCGCGGAGACCCAGTACTTC	CASSLAWGGAETQYF
.	TRBV2	TRBJ2-7	.	TGTGCCAGCAGCCGGGACTCTAGCTCCTACGAGCAGTACTTC	CASSRDSSSYEQYF
.	TRBV6-1	TRBJ1-5	TRBD1	TGTGCCAGCAGGAGGGACAGTAGCAATCAGCCCCAGCATTTT	CASRRDSSNQPQHF
.	TRBV9	TRBJ2-7	TRBD1	TGTGCCAGCAGCGCAAGGGACAGGGCATTTTCCTACGAGCAGTACTTC	CASSARDRAFSYEQYF
.	TRBV28	TRBJ2-7	TRBD1	TGTGCCAGCGGTTCCGATCCGGGACAGTCCTACGAGCAGTACTTC	CASGSDPGQSYEQYF
.	TRBV7-8	TRBJ1-5	.	TGTGCCAGCAGCTTAGGTGGATCCGGCCCTAAGCAGCCCCAGCATTTT	CASSLGGSGPKQPQHF
.	TRBV7-6	TRBJ2-3	.	TGTGCCAGCAGCTTAGCGGGGGGGCCCACAGATACGCAGTATTTT	CASSLAGGPTDTQYF
.	TRBV6-5	TRBJ1-2	TRBD1	TGTGCCAGCAGTCCCTCCAGACAGGGTAACTATGGCTACACCTTC	CASSPSRQGNYGYTF